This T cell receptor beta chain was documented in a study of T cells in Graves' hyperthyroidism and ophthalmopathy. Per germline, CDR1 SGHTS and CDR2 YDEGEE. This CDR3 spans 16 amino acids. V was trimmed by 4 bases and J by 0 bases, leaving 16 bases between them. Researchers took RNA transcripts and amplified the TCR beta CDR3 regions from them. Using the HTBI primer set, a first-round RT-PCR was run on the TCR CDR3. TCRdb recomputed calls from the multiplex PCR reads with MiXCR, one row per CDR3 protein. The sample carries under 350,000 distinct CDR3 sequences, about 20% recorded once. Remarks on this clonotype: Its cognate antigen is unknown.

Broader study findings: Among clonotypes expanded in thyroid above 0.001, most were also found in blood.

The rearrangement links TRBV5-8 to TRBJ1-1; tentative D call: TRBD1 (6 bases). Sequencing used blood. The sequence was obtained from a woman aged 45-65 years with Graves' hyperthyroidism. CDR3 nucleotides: TGTGCCAGCAGCAAAGCAACAGGGAACTTGAACACTGAAGCTTTCTTT. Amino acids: CASSKATGNLNTEAFF.